This T cell receptor beta chain stems from a study of CD8+ T cells in alopecia areata. RNA, once extracted, was reverse transcribed into cDNA for use as the sequencing template. This table comes from immunoSEQ multiplex PCR, and its TCRdb copy is limited to in-frame clones, with some not included. In the table there are roughly 180,000 clones, 45% to 75% of which are singletons. Treatment reported: oral pan-JAK inhibitor, 5-10 mg twice daily. J gave up 6 bases and V 0 bases, and 4 bases lay outside the gene matches. This CDR3 has 15 residues. CDR1 and CDR2 from the germline V gene are LGHNA and YSLEER.

The chain carries TRBV4-3 and TRBJ1-1; 10 bases match TRBD1. The sequencing here drew on CD4+ T cells sorted from blood, taken at week 4, from a patient treated with tofacitinib. The sequence came from a human donor with alopecia areata. CDR3 coding DNA: TGCGCCAGCAGCCAAGAGAGGGACAGGGGCCCTGAAGCTTTCTTT. Its translation is CASSQERDRGPEAFF.